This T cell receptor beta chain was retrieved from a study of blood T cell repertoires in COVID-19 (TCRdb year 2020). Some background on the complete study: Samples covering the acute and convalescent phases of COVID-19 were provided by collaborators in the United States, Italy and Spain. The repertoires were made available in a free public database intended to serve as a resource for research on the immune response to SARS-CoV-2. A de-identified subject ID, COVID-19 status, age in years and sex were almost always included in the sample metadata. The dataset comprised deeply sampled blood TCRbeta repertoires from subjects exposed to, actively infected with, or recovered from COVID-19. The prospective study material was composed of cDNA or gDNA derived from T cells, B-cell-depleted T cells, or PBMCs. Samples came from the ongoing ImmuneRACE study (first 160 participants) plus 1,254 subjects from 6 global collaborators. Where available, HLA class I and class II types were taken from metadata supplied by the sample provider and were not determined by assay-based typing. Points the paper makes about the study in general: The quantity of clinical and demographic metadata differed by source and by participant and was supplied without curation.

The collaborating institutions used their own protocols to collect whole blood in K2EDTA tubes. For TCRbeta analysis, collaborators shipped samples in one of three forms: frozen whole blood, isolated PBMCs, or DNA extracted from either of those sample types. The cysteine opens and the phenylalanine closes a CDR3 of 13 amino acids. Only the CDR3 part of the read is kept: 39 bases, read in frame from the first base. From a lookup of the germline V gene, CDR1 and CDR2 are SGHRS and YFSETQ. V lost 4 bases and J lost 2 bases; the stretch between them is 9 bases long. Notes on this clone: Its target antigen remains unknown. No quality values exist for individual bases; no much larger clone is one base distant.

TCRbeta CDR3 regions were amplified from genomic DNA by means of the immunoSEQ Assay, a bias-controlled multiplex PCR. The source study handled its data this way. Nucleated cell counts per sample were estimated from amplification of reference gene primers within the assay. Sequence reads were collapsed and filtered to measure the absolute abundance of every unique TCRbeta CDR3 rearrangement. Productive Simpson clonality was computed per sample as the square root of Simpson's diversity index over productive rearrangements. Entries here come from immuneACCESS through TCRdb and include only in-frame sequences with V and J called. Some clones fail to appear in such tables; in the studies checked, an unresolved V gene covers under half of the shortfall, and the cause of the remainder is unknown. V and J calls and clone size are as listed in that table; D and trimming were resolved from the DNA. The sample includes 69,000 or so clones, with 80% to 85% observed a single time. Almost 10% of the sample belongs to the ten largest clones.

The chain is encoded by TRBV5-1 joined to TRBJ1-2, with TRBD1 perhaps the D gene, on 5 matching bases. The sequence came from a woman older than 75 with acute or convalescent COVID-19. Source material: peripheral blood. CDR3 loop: CASSVDSNYGYTF. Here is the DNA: TGCGCCAGCAGCGTTGACAGCAACTATGGCTACACCTTC.